This is a list of T cell receptor beta chains from one sample in a study of blood T cell repertoires in COVID-19. Repertoires were generated with immunoSEQ multiplex PCR, while TCRdb's copy carries only in-frame clones and drops some. There are about 290,000 clones in the sample; around 85% occur only once, and approximately 4.1% lies in the top ten. Sequenced: peripheral blood. Receptors were obtained from a woman between 45 and 65 years old with active or convalescent COVID-19. CDR3s include the opening cysteine and the closing phenylalanine or tryptophan. The D gene is left open where the match is weak. Size values are once, few and many counts, or a class for expanded clones, and some rows have none.

cdr3_nt	cdr3_aa	clone_size	v_call	j_call	d_call
TGCGCCAGCAGCACCCAGGTGAACACTGAAGCTTTCTTT	CASSTQVNTEAFF	-	TRBV5-1	TRBJ1-1	-
TGTGCCTGGAGTCCCCTAGGCTGGGCACCCCTCCACTTT	CAWSPLGWAPLHF	-	TRBV30	TRBJ1-6	-
TGCGCCAGCAGCACTGCCGGGACTAGCGGAGGCGATGAGCAGTTCTTC	CASSTAGTSGGDEQFF	-	TRBV5-1	TRBJ2-1	TRBD2
TGTGCCAGCAGCCTACTAAAACAGGGAAATGAGCAGTTCTTC	CASSLLKQGNEQFF	-	TRBV7-2	TRBJ2-1	-
TGTGCCGGCCAGGGACAGGGAGATACACCCCTCCACTTT	CAGQGQGDTPLHF	-	TRBV7-9	TRBJ1-6	TRBD1
TGTGCCAGCAGCTTACAGACAGGCTATTCCTACGAGCAGTACTTC	CASSLQTGYSYEQYF	few	TRBV7-2	TRBJ2-7	-
TGTGCCAGCAGCTTAGATCTTCTGGGAGGTGAAGCTTTCTTT	CASSLDLLGGEAFF	-	TRBV11-2	TRBJ1-1	-
TGCGCCAGCAGCTTGTTCGGGACATGGAGCACCGGGGAGCTGTTTTTT	CASSLFGTWSTGELFF	-	TRBV5-1	TRBJ2-2	-
TGTGCCAGCAGCTTCGGGTCTACGGTTTATGGCTACACCTTC	CASSFGSTVYGYTF	once	TRBV5-6	TRBJ1-2	-
TGTGCCAGCAGGACCGGACAGGACTATGGCTACACCTTC	CASRTGQDYGYTF	-	TRBV6-5	TRBJ1-2	TRBD1
TGTGCCAGCAGCGTACGACAGTCAAGCGACGAGCAGTACTTC	CASSVRQSSDEQYF	once	TRBV5-8	TRBJ2-7	-
TGTGCCAGCATAGCAGGGTCTGGAAACACCATATATTTT	CASIAGSGNTIYF	-	TRBV2	TRBJ1-3	-
TGTGCCAGCAGTGAAGCGACAGGGGCAGATACGCAGTATTTT	CASSEATGADTQYF	-	TRBV6-1	TRBJ2-3	TRBD1
TGTGCCAGCAGCTCAGGTTGGGGGGGTACCGAAGAGACCCAGTACTTC	CASSSGWGGTEETQYF	-	TRBV7-8	TRBJ2-5	TRBD2
TGTGCCAGTAGCAAGGACAGGGTGACTGAAGCTTTCTTT	CASSKDRVTEAFF	-	TRBV19	TRBJ1-1	TRBD1
TGCAGCGTTCTTAATACTGGACAGGTTGGTCACACTGAAGCTTTCTTT	CSVLNTGQVGHTEAFF	-	TRBV29-1	TRBJ1-1	TRBD1
TGCGCCAGCAGCTTGAGGGGGAGCCAAGAGACCCAGTACTTC	CASSLRGSQETQYF	-	TRBV5-1	TRBJ2-5	-
TGTGCCAGCAGCCCGCGGACTAGCGCCGCCGGGGAGCTGTTTTTT	CASSPRTSAAGELFF	-	TRBV9	TRBJ2-2	TRBD2
TGCAGCGTTGAAACCCCGACTCTAGCATCATTCATGAACACTGAAGCTTTCTTT	CSVETPTLASFMNTEAFF	-	TRBV29-1	TRBJ1-1	-
TGTGCCAGCAGTGGGGTGGGCGATAGCTCCTACAATGAGCAGTTCTTC	CASSGVGDSSYNEQFF	-	TRBV6-1	TRBJ2-1	-
TGTGCCAGCAGCTTAGGACGGGGGAGCCATACCGACGAGCAGTACTTC	CASSLGRGSHTDEQYF	-	TRBV7-9	TRBJ2-7	-
TGTGCCAGCAGCCCGGTCGCGGGGCAGCCCCAGCATTTT	CASSPVAGQPQHF	few	TRBV5-5	TRBJ1-5	-
TGCGCCAGCAGCTTGGCCCAGGGCGAAGAGACCCAGTACTTC	CASSLAQGEETQYF	-	TRBV5-1	TRBJ2-5	-